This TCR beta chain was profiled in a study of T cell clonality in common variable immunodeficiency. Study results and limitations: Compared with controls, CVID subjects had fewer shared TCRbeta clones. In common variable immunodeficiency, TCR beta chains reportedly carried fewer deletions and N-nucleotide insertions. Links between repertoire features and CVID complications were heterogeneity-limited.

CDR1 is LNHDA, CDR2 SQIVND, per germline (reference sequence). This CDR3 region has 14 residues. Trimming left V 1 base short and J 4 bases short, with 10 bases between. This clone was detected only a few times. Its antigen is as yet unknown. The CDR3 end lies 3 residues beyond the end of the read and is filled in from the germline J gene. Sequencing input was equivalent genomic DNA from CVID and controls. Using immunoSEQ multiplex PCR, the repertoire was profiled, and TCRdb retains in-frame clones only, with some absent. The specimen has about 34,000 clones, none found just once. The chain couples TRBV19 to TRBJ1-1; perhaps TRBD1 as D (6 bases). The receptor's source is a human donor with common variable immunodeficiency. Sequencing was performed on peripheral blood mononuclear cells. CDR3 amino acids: CASSIVGGGTEAFF. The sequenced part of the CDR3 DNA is TGTGCCAGTAGTATAGTAGGGGGAGGCACTGAA.